A single sample gave rise to the 21 T cell receptor beta chains below, sequenced in a study of identical twins. TCRdb passed the 5' RACE reads through MiXCR, listing each CDR3 protein once. The top ten hold approximately 1.6% of the sample, which has approximately 670,000 distinct CDR3 sequences, around 6.1% seen once. Sequencing was carried out using naive T cells sorted from blood. These receptors originate from a man between 18 and 35 years old in good health.

The chain has TRBV5-1 and TRBJ2-7; 9 bases line up with TRBD2. V shed 0 bases, J shed 0 bases, and the junction held 4 bases outside the gene matches. The germline CDR1 and CDR2 sequences are SGHRS and YFSETQ. The CDR3 is made up of 16 amino acids. The CDR3 DNA reads as TGCGCCAGCAGCTTGGATAGCGGGAGCCGCTCCTACGAGCAGTACTTC. Residues: CASSLDSGSRSYEQYF.

There are a few counts of this clonotype. The chain recombines TRBV4-1 with TRBJ2-1, with 13 bases lining up with TRBD2. The CDR3 loop spans 17 amino acids. V lost 4 bases, J lost 7 bases, and 10 bases stayed unmatched. Germline V gives CDR1 MGHRA, CDR2 YSYEKL. This CDR3 reads CASSPIVRTSGRNEQFF. Written as DNA, the CDR3 is TGCGCCAGCAGCCCCATAGTAAGGACTAGCGGGAGAAATGAGCAGTTCTTC.

In this sample, this clonotype turned up a few times. The gene calls are TRBV15 and TRBJ2-2, with D perhaps TRBD2 (5 bases). Germline loops: CDR1 LNHNV, CDR2 YYDKDF (reference sequence). V lost 4 bases and J 0 bases, leaving 9 bases between the germline ends. This CDR3 region has 15 residues. The CDR3 DNA reads as TGTGCCACCAGCACTGGACTTGCGAACACCGGGGAGCTGTTTTTT. This gives the protein CATSTGLANTGELFF.

The table lists this clonotype with a few counts. The genes are TRBV2 and TRBJ2-3, with 10 bases identical to TRBD1. From germline, CDR1 is SNHLY and CDR2 FYNNEI. There are 15 residues in the CDR3. Trimming took 7 bases from V and 3 from J; bases not matched to a gene: 7. The DNA of the CDR3 is TGTGCCAGCATCCCCGGGACAGGGGCAACAGATACGCAGTATTTT. This sequence encodes CASIPGTGATDTQYF. Based on the CDR3 plus reference TRBV2 and TRBJ2-3, the full variable domain is EPEVTQTPSHQVTQMGQEVILRCVPISNHLYFYWYRQILGQKVEFLVSFYNNEISEKSEIFDDQFSVERPDGSNFTLKIRSTKLEDSAMYFCASIPGTGATDTQYFGPGTRLTVL.

This clonotype was recorded at least ten times. The rearrangement uses TRBV5-1 and TRBJ1-1; 8 bases line up with TRBD1. The CDR3 is 15 residues long. Looked up from germline, CDR1 is SGHRS and CDR2 is YFSETQ. After removal of 3 bases from V and 9 bases from J, the junction contained 13 bases not matched to a gene. CDR3 sequence reads: CASSYDPGQVKQAFF. The CDR3 DNA is TGCGCCAGCAGCTACGATCCGGGACAGGTAAAGCAAGCTTTCTTT.

This clonotype was seen repeatedly, ten times or more. The V call is TRBV10-1, the J call TRBJ2-2, with D unclear. Per the germline V gene, CDR1 is WNHNN and CDR2 is SYGVQD (reference sequence). Trimming stripped 4 bases from V and 3 bases from J, with 12 bases between. This CDR3 is built from 15 residues. The CDR3 DNA reads as TGCGCCAGCAGTGGGGGAAGAGAATACACCGGGGAGCTGTTTTTT. Its translation: CASSGGREYTGELFF.

This clonotype was seen repeatedly, ten times or more. In DNA form, the CDR3 reads TGCGCCAGCAGCTTGGTCGCTAGCGGGTCCGGGGAGCTGTTTTTT. This translates into CASSLVASGSGELFF. This chain joins TRBV5-1 and TRBJ2-2, with TRBD2 matching 8 bases. J was trimmed by 6 bases and V by 0 bases; bases with no gene match: 4. CDR3 length: 15 amino acids. CDR1 is SGHRS and CDR2 is YFSETQ in the germline V gene.

This clonotype was counted at least ten times. This sequence joins TRBV12-3 or TRBV12-4 and TRBJ2-1; TRBD2 matches at 13 bases. V trimming: 4 bases; J trimming: 4 bases; junction bases outside the gene matches: 7. The CDR3 extends over 17 amino acids. In DNA, the CDR3 is TGTGCCAGCAGTTCAGAACCGGGACTAGCGGGGTACAATGAGCAGTTCTTC. Protein: CASSSEPGLAGYNEQFF.

This clonotype has a handful of counts. The chain uses TRBV20-1 and TRBJ2-1; D is unresolved. CDR3 size: 13 residues. Germline V gives CDR1 DFQATT, CDR2 SNEGSKA (reference sequence). Trimming removed 0 bases from V and 2 bases from J, with 5 bases in between. CDR3 sequence: CSARDRTYNEQFF. CDR3 bases: TGCAGTGCTAGAGACAGGACCTACAATGAGCAGTTCTTC.

This clonotype showed up just a few times. The chain couples TRBV30 to TRBJ1-1; D is unresolved. The germline CDR1 and CDR2 sequences are GTSNPN and SVGIG (reference sequence). V was shortened by 7 bases and J by 1 base, with 13 bases between the two germline ends. The length of the CDR3 is 13 residues. The CDR3 DNA reads TGTGCCTCTCATTCTCGCAAGAACACTGAAGCTTTCTTT. It specifies CASHSRKNTEAFF.

The rearrangement joins TRBV7-2 to TRBJ2-7; 10 nucleotides align to TRBD1. The CDR3 consists of 15 residues. CDR1 is SGHTA, CDR2 FQGNSA, per germline. V dropped 1 base and J dropped 7; count of bases not matched to a gene: 7. CDR3 in DNA: TGTGCCAGCAGCTTAGGGGGACAGGGGCTGGGAGAGCAGTACTTC. Translating it yields CASSLGGQGLGEQYF.

The chain is built from TRBV6-5 and TRBJ2-5; D uncertain. CDR3 length equals 16 residues. Trimming shortened V by 1 base and J by 2 bases, and 14 bases separated the two germline ends. Germline CDR1 reads MNHEY; CDR2 reads SVGAGI. The chain's CDR3 is CASSYWAGFGQETQYF. The CDR3 DNA reads as TGTGCCAGCAGTTACTGGGCAGGATTCGGGCAAGAGACCCAGTACTTC.

This chain links TRBV7-2 with TRBJ2-7; perhaps D is TRBD1 or TRBD2 (5 bases each). The CDR3 covers 14 residues. Germline values: CDR1 SGHTA, CDR2 FQGNSA. Trimming removed 6 bases at V and 0 bases at J, with 12 bases between. The CDR3 spells CASRPKGSSYEQYF. CDR3 DNA sequence: TGTGCCAGCAGGCCCAAGGGGAGCTCCTACGAGCAGTACTTC.

There are many counts of this clonotype. The chain couples TRBV6-1 to TRBJ1-2, with a weak D call TRBD1 (5 bases). The V end lost 3 bases, the J end lost 6 bases, and 17 bases lay between the germline ends. The germline V gene encodes CDR1 MNHNS and CDR2 SASEGT. The CDR3 contains 15 residues. CDR3 amino acids: CASSEGGGLRDGYTF. The CDR3 DNA follows: TGTGCCAGCAGTGAGGGGGGAGGGCTTAGGGATGGCTACACCTTC.

This clonotype was counted ten times or more. This chain links TRBV12-3 or TRBV12-4 with TRBJ2-7; TRBD2 might be the D (6 bases). CDR3 length equals 15 residues. V dropped 4 bases and J dropped 3 bases, with 16 bases sitting between them. This chain's CDR3 is CASSSSGTRYYEQYF. The CDR3 DNA reads TGTGCCAGCAGTTCCTCAGGGACTCGATACTACGAGCAGTACTTC.

This clonotype was observed many times. V and J are TRBV5-5 and TRBJ2-7, with D hard to call. The CDR3 runs 12 residues. Germline-derived CDR1 and CDR2 are SGHKS and YYEKEE (reference sequence). V lost 4 bases and J lost 5, with 10 bases in between. CDR3 DNA: TGTGCCAGCAGCCCGAGGTGGGACGAGCAGTACGTC. Amino acids: CASSPRWDEQYV.

The chain carries TRBV10-3 and TRBJ1-2; 9 bases match TRBD1. CDR1 is ENHRY, CDR2 SYGVKD, per germline. The CDR3 totals 16 residues. Losses at the gene ends were 0 bases for V and 6 bases for J; bases not matched to a gene: 8. The chain's CDR3 is CAISESWGQGDHGYTF. DNA of the CDR3: TGTGCCATCAGTGAGTCTTGGGGACAGGGTGACCATGGCTACACCTTC.

This clonotype appeared a single time. The chain carries TRBV3-1 and TRBJ1-6; no reliable D call. Trimming removed 1 base from V and 10 bases from J, with 14 bases in between. The CDR3 has 15 amino acids. Per the germline V gene, CDR1 is LGHDT and CDR2 is YNNKEL (reference sequence). The chain's CDR3 is CASSQGGSFQSPLHF. CDR3 nucleotide sequence: TGTGCCAGCAGCCAAGGCGGCAGTTTCCAATCACCCCTCCACTTT.

This clonotype was recorded at least ten times. The genes are TRBV5-1 and TRBJ2-1, with 7 bases fitting TRBD1. The CDR3 sequence is 16 residues long. Germline V lookup: CDR1 SGHRS, CDR2 YFSETQ. The J segment lost 8 bases and the V segment lost 0 bases, leaving 11 bases of the junction unmatched. The CDR3 spells CASSLAWTRGMDEQFF. The DNA of the CDR3 is TGCGCCAGCAGCTTGGCGTGGACCAGGGGGATGGATGAGCAGTTCTTC.

This clonotype was observed at least ten times. The chain combines TRBV12-3 or TRBV12-4 with TRBJ2-1; TRBD2 matches 12 bases. The CDR3 is 18 residues long. V lost 4 bases, J lost 5 bases, and 12 bases stayed unmatched. CDR3 sequence: CASSSGTSGSNGDNEQFF. CDR3 nucleotides: TGTGCCAGCAGTTCCGGGACTAGCGGGTCTAACGGGGACAATGAGCAGTTCTTC.

The chain is built from TRBV10-2 and TRBJ1-2, with 8 bases identical to TRBD1. V trimming: 5 bases; J trimming: 8 bases; junction bases outside the gene matches: 13. The germline V gene has CDR1 WSHSY and CDR2 SAAADI. This CDR3 contains 15 residues. The CDR3 DNA is TGCGCCAGCAGTTCCAAGACAGGGGAAGATGAGGGCTACACCTTC. Its protein is CASSSKTGEDEGYTF.